In this sample, the clone carrying this T cell receptor (beta chain) turned up a few times. Amplified regions were TCR beta CDR3 sequences from RNA transcripts. TCR CDR3 underwent first-round RT-PCR with the HTBI primer set. TCRdb re-derived calls from the multiplex PCR reads in MiXCR, one entry per CDR3 protein. The sample includes around 350,000 distinct CDR3 sequences, approximately 14% of them seen just once. PBMCs were derived from more than 8 ml fresh peripheral blood. The CDR3 length is 14 residues. Trimming cost V 4 bases and J 6 bases, with 13 bases left between them. Germline V gives CDR1 SNHLY, CDR2 FYNNEI. The sample belongs to a study of T cells in Graves' hyperthyroidism and ophthalmopathy. Whole-study context: At the time of initial diagnosis and before any treatment, peripheral blood was collected.

Sequencing used blood. The receptor was isolated from a woman in her twenties or thirties with Graves' ophthalmopathy. This chain connects TRBV2 to TRBJ2-1; D is perhaps TRBD1 (5 bases). The CDR3 sequence is CASSGVVGANEQFF. As DNA, the CDR3 is TGTGCCAGCAGTGGAGTGGTAGGGGCCAATGAGCAGTTCTTC.